A selection of T cell receptor beta chains follows, all from one sample in a study of Graves' ophthalmopathy and Graves' hyperthyroidism. TCRdb reprocessed the multiplex PCR reads with MiXCR, giving one entry per CDR3 protein. The top ten hold less than 4.5% of the sample, which has a few hundred thousand distinct CDR3 sequences, approximately 37% seen once. Material: peripheral blood or thyroid tissue (not recorded which). The receptors stem from an adult man with Graves' hyperthyroidism. Each CDR3 is given with its conserved first and last residue. The order of the fields is V gene, clone size, D gene, J gene, CDR3 DNA, CDR3 protein. The D gene is left open where the match is weak. Not all rows give a size; the values are once, few, many and, for expanded clones, a class.

>TRBV7-9|-|-|TRBJ2-1
TGTGCCAGCAACGCCCACGGCTACAATGAGCAGTTCTTC
CASNAHGYNEQFF
>TRBV6-1|many|-|TRBJ1-6
TGTGCCAGCAGTGCCGCCGGGACGGAGAGCTCCTATAATTCACCCCTCCACTTT
CASSAAGTESSYNSPLHF
>TRBV13|few|TRBD1|TRBJ2-5
TGTGCCAGCAGCTTCGCCAGGGGGTATCAAGAGACCCAGTACTTC
CASSFARGYQETQYF
>TRBV19|few|TRBD1|TRBJ1-1
TGTGCCAGTAGTATAGCACCACTCGGGACAGGGTGGAACACTGAAGCTTTCTTT
CASSIAPLGTGWNTEAFF
>TRBV7-8|many|-|TRBJ2-6
TGTGCCAGCAGCTTAGCCGCAACAGCCGTCCTGACTTTC
CASSLAATAVLTF
>TRBV30|-|-|TRBJ1-4
TGTGCCTCCAGTTCCAGGGAGACTAATGAAAAACTGTTTTTT
CASSSRETNEKLFF
>TRBV29-1|-|TRBD1|TRBJ2-7
TGCAGCGTTGAAACCGGGACAGGGAACTACGAGCAGTACTTC
CSVETGTGNYEQYF
>TRBV7-9|-|TRBD2|TRBJ2-1
TGTGCCAGCAGCTTAGAGGGACTAGCGGCATACAATGAGCAGTTCTTC
CASSLEGLAAYNEQFF
>TRBV30|few|TRBD1|TRBJ2-7
TGTGCCTGGAGTGTGACAGGGGGCCACGACGAGCAGTACTTC
CAWSVTGGHDEQYF
>TRBV10-3|many|-|TRBJ2-7
TGTGCCATCACCCGAACGGCCCAGGACGAGCAGTACTTC
CAITRTAQDEQYF
>TRBV24-1|-|TRBD2|TRBJ2-7
TGTGCCACCAGTGATCCAGATGGGAGGGGAAAAGATTTTACTTCCTACGAGCAGTACTTC
CATSDPDGRGKDFTSYEQYF
>TRBV6-1|-|TRBD1|TRBJ2-5
TGTGCCAGCACCGAATGGGGACAGGATAAAGAGACCCAGCACTTC
CASTEWGQDKETQHF
>TRBV6-5|many|-|TRBJ1-6
TGTGCCAGCAGACCGGAGGGAGGTTCACCCCTCCACTTT
CASRPEGGSPLHF
>TRBV11-2|many|-|TRBJ1-1
TGTGCCAGCAGACTCATTACAGGGGAAGCTTTCTTT
CASRLITGEAFF
>TRBV7-4|-|-|TRBJ2-3
TGTGCCAGCAGAGGAGACACGACAGATACGCAGTATTTT
CASRGDTTDTQYF
>TRBV6-1|-|TRBD1|TRBJ2-5
TGTGCCAGCACTCAGACAGGGGGAGAGACCCAGTACTTC
CASTQTGGETQYF
>TRBV4-2|-|TRBD1|TRBJ1-5
TGTGCCAGCAGCTCATCGACAGGGGTAGGGCAGCCCCAGCATTTT
CASSSSTGVGQPQHF
>TRBV29-1|once|-|TRBJ1-1
TGCAGCGTTGCCCGGGACGGATCTAACACTGAAGCTTTCTTT
CSVARDGSNTEAFF
>TRBV6-5|many|-|TRBJ1-5
TGTGCCAGCAGTCAGAATCAGGGGTGGAATCAGCCCCAGCATTTT
CASSQNQGWNQPQHF
>TRBV2|-|-|TRBJ2-2
TGTGCCAGCAGTGAAGAGGAGGGGGTATTCGCTTCGGTCGGGGAGCTGTTTTTT
CASSEEEGVFASVGELFF
>TRBV2|-|TRBD2|TRBJ2-5
TGTGCCAGCAGTCTGCGGGGGGGCCGCCAAGAGACCCAGTACTTC
CASSLRGGRQETQYF
>TRBV5-5|-|TRBD1|TRBJ1-2
TGTGCCAGCAGCCCGGGACAGGGGTCCAGATCCGTCTATGGCTACACCTTC
CASSPGQGSRSVYGYTF
>TRBV2|-|-|TRBJ2-7
TGTGCCAGCAGTGAACCATCAGGGGCTAGAAGCTCCTACGAGCAGTACTTC
CASSEPSGARSSYEQYF
>TRBV5-8|many|TRBD1|TRBJ1-1
TGTGCCAGCAGCTTGAACAGGGGCATGAACACTGAAGCTTTCTTT
CASSLNRGMNTEAFF
>TRBV5-6|-|TRBD1|TRBJ1-1
TGTGCCAGCAGCGGGGGGACCACAGGGGGCAAGAACACTGAAGCTTTCTTT
CASSGGTTGGKNTEAFF
>TRBV19|-|TRBD1|TRBJ1-2
TGTGCCAGTAGTAAAGGGACAGCCCTATATGGCTACACCTTC
CASSKGTALYGYTF
>TRBV3-1|-|-|TRBJ2-7
TGTGCCAGCAGCCAAGATCTTGTCGCTTCCTACGAGCAGTACTTC
CASSQDLVASYEQYF
>TRBV4-1|many|TRBD1|TRBJ2-5
TGCGCCAGCAGCCAAGATTCACAGGGGAACCAAGAGACCCAGTACTTC
CASSQDSQGNQETQYF
>TRBV6-5|few|-|TRBJ2-2
TGTGCCAGCAAGCCGAGGGCTGGCGGGGAGCTGTTTTTT
CASKPRAGGELFF
>TRBV6-5|-|TRBD1|TRBJ2-7
TGTGCCAGCAGTAAACCACAGGGGTTCGGCGAGCAGTACTTC
CASSKPQGFGEQYF
>TRBV2|-|-|TRBJ2-3
TGTGCCAGCAGCTTGGAGGCAGGAGCTTCCACAGATACGCAGTATTTT
CASSLEAGASTDTQYF
>TRBV5-1|-|-|TRBJ2-2
TGCGCCAGCAGCCTGGACTCACAACGCACCGGGGAGCTGTTTTTT
CASSLDSQRTGELFF